These 26 T cell receptor beta chains share one sample of origin, sequenced in a study of T cells in Graves' hyperthyroidism and ophthalmopathy. Amplified regions were TCR beta CDR3 sequences from RNA transcripts. TCR CDR3 regions were first amplified by RT-PCR with HTBI primers. TCRdb called the multiplex PCR reads again in MiXCR, with one record for every CDR3 protein. The sample contains over 350,000 distinct CDR3 sequences, around an eighth of which appear only once. The sequenced sample consisted of blood. The receptors shown here come from a man over 45 with Graves' ophthalmopathy.

The chain links TRBV6-2 or TRBV6-3 to TRBJ2-6, with 7 positions matching TRBD1. The trim removed 5 bases at V and 0 bases at J, leaving 7 bases unmatched. The CDR3 runs to 17 residues. CDR1 is MNHEY, CDR2 SVGEGT, per germline. The DNA for the CDR3 is TGTGCCAGCAGTCGGGACAGCAAGAGCTCTGGGGCCAACGTCCTGACTTTC. Amino acid sequence: CASSRDSKSSGANVLTF.

Many counts were recorded for this clonotype. The CDR3 here is CSVESLASGENEQFF. CDR3 sequence (DNA): TGCAGCGTTGAGAGTCTGGCTAGCGGGGAGAATGAGCAGTTCTTC. The rearrangement uses TRBV29-1 and TRBJ2-1; 9 bases are a match to TRBD2. Trimming took 3 bases from V and 7 from J; bases not matched to a gene: 10. The CDR3 is 15 residues long. Germline assignment: CDR1 SQVTM and CDR2 ANQGSEA.

A few counts support this clonotype. The chain carries TRBV29-1 and TRBJ2-3, with 8 positions matching TRBD2. In germline, CDR1 is SQVTM, CDR2 ANQGSEA. This CDR3 contains 13 residues. With V trimmed by 4 bases and J by 2 bases, 2 bases remained unmatched. The CDR3 nucleotides read TGCAGCGTTGTAGCGGGGATCACAGATACGCAGTATTTT. It encodes CSVVAGITDTQYF.

This clonotype was observed at least ten times. The V call is TRBV3-1, the J call TRBJ2-1, with 9 nucleotides matching TRBD2. Trimming cost V 7 bases and J 4 bases; bases outside gene matches: 11. CDR3 length: 16 residues. Germline V gene sequence: CDR1 LGHDT, CDR2 YNNKEL (reference sequence). Written as DNA, the CDR3 is TGTGCCAGCAACGGAGCGGGAGGAAAATTGTACAATGAGCAGTTCTTC. This gives the protein CASNGAGGKLYNEQFF.

In regard to this clonotype: A much bigger clone sits one base away, suggesting this may be a read error. The chain joins TRBV6-5 to TRBJ2-3; D gene ambiguous. The CDR3 consists of 13 residues. The germline V gene encodes CDR1 MNHEY and CDR2 SVGAGI. The DNA for the CDR3 is TGTACCAGCGTTGGGGTGTCCACAGATACGCAGTATTTT. Translation gives CTSVGVSTDTQYF.

Notes on this clonotype: A much larger clone lies a single base off, so this may be a read error. This chain joins TRBV20-1 and TRBJ2-1; 8 bases fit TRBD1. Germline lookup yields CDR1 DFQATT and CDR2 SNEGSKA (reference sequence). The CDR3 has 17 residues. V shed 6 bases and J 7 bases; nucleotides not matched to a gene: 20. This CDR3 is CSAGGKTLGTGRNEQFF. CDR3 nucleotides: TGCAGTGCCGGCGGGAAAACCCTTGGGACAGGCCGTAATGAGCAGTTCTTC.

This clonotype was seen ten or more times. The chain employs TRBV2 and TRBJ2-5, with 12 nucleotides matching TRBD2. Per germline, CDR1 SNHLY and CDR2 FYNNEI. The CDR3 is 17 residues long. J was trimmed by 4 bases and V by 5 bases; bases with no gene match: 11. CDR3 in DNA: TGTGCCAGCAGTCCCCCTAGCGGGAGGGCCGATGGAGAGACCCAGTACTTC. The encoded protein is CASSPPSGRADGETQYF. Complete variable domain (other parts from reference TRBV2 and TRBJ2-5): EPEVTQTPSHQVTQMGQEVILRCVPISNHLYFYWYRQILGQKVEFLVSFYNNEISEKSEIFDDQFSVERPDGSNFTLKIRSTKLEDSAMYFCASSPPSGRADGETQYFGPGTRLLVL.

There are many counts of this clonotype. The rearrangement joins TRBV11-3 to TRBJ1-1, with D possibly matching TRBD1 (6 bases). The CDR3 covers 17 residues. Germline V lookup: CDR1 SGHNT, CDR2 YENEEA. V was cut by 0 bases and J by 0 bases, with 14 bases left in between. CDR3 coding DNA: TGTGCCAGCAGCTTAGATCAACAACAGGGCATGAACACTGAAGCTTTCTTT. It translates to CASSLDQQQGMNTEAFF. The complete variable domain, with remaining parts taken from reference TRBV11-3 and TRBJ1-1, reads EAGVVQSPRYKIIEKKQPVAFWCNPISGHNTLYWYLQNLGQGPELLIRYENEEAVDDSQLPKDRFSAERLKGVDSTLKIQPAELGDSAVYLCASSLDQQQGMNTEAFFGQGTRLTVV.

This clonotype was seen ten or more times. J is TRBJ2-7 and V is TRBV3-1; 8 bases are a match to TRBD2. The CDR3 covers 14 residues. J was trimmed by 3 bases and V by 4 bases; bases with no gene match: 5. The germline CDR1 and CDR2 sequences are LGHDT and YNNKEL (reference sequence). The CDR3 protein is CASSRSGTSYEQYF. The CDR3 bases are TGTGCCAGCAGCCGCTCCGGGACTAGCTACGAGCAGTACTTC.

Ten or more counts support this clonotype. The chain is built from TRBV7-9 and TRBJ2-3; D is unclear. Germline CDR1 reads SEHNR; CDR2 reads FQNEAQ (reference sequence). The V and J ends lost 7 bases and 0 bases respectively, with 11 bases between them. The CDR3 is made up of 14 amino acids. This CDR3 is CASKFSLSTDTQYF. The DNA of the CDR3 is TGTGCCAGCAAGTTTTCACTGAGCACAGATACGCAGTATTTT. The full variable domain, completed using reference TRBV7-9 and TRBJ2-3, is DTGVSQNPRHKITKRGQNVTFRCDPISEHNRLYWYRQTLGQGPEFLTYFQNEAQLEKSRLLSDRFSAERPKGSFSTLEIQRTEQGDSAMYLCASKFSLSTDTQYFGPGTRLTVL.

This clonotype was seen ten or more times. The V call is TRBV7-2, the J call TRBJ2-7; D might be TRBD1 (6 bases). Germline V CDR1 and CDR2: SGHTA, FQGNSA. V lost 2 bases and J 3 bases, leaving 11 bases between the germline ends. The CDR3 loop spans 14 amino acids. Written as DNA, the CDR3 is TGTGCCAGCAGCTTACAACAGGGCTTCTACGAGCAGTACTTC. Translated: CASSLQQGFYEQYF.

This clonotype was detected ten times or more. The CDR3 reads CASSDRELYNEQFF. The CDR3, as DNA: TGTGCCAGCAGTGACCGGGAGCTCTACAATGAGCAGTTCTTC. The chain joins TRBV27 to TRBJ2-1; perhaps TRBD2 as D (6 bases). V was shortened by 5 bases and J by 3 bases, with 11 bases between the two germline ends. Germline loops: CDR1 MNHEY, CDR2 SMNVEV (reference sequence). The CDR3 length is 14 residues.

This clonotype has a count of ten or more. The rearrangement joins TRBV18 to TRBJ2-1, with 7 bases that match TRBD1. This CDR3 region has 13 residues. Germline CDR1 and CDR2: KGHSH and LQKENI. With V trimmed by 2 bases and J by 10 bases, 5 bases remained unmatched. The CDR3 loop reads CASSPEQGVEQFF. In DNA, the CDR3 is TGTGCCAGCTCACCAGAGCAGGGGGTGGAGCAGTTCTTC.

The rearrangement uses TRBV11-2 and TRBJ2-1, with a weak D call TRBD2 (6 bases). The V gene's germline CDR1 is SGHAT and CDR2 FQNNGV. This CDR3 has 16 amino acids. With 2 bases removed from V and 12 bases from J, the gap between germline ends came to 23 bases. The CDR3 coding sequence is TGTGCCAGCAGCTTAATGGGGACGGGAGCGTACGGTGGGCAGTTCTTC. Its protein is CASSLMGTGAYGGQFF.

This clonotype came up many times. The chain uses TRBV11-2 and TRBJ2-1; D not certain. The V end was cut by 9 bases, the J end by 2 bases, with 17 bases between. The CDR3 spans 15 residues. Germline CDR1 reads SGHAT; CDR2 reads FQNNGV. CDR3 residues: CASKVRGLAYNEQFF. CDR3 bases: TGTGCCAGTAAGGTCAGAGGCCTAGCCTACAATGAGCAGTTCTTC.

The J gene is TRBJ1-6, the V gene TRBV20-1; D call uncertain. The V end lost 1 base, the J end lost 4 bases, and 11 bases lay between the germline ends. The V gene's germline CDR1 is DFQATT and CDR2 SNEGSKA (reference sequence). The CDR3 sequence is 15 residues long. CDR3 sequence: CSARGRTDYNSPLHF. The CDR3, as DNA: TGCAGTGCTAGAGGACGGACCGATTATAATTCACCCCTCCACTTT.

As regards this clonotype: A much bigger clone sits one base away, suggesting this may be a read error. V and J are TRBV5-4 and TRBJ2-1; TRBD1 matches 10 bases. Germline V gene data show CDR1 as SGHNT and CDR2 as YYREEE (reference sequence). V trimming: 4 bases; J trimming: 11 bases; junction bases outside the gene matches: 12. The CDR3 spans 15 residues. CDR3 in amino acids: CASSGSGQGGLKQFF. CDR3 coding DNA: TGTGCCAGCAGCGGCTCAGGACAGGGGGGGCTGAAGCAGTTCTTC. Based on the CDR3 plus reference TRBV5-4 and TRBJ2-1, the full variable domain is ETGVTQSPTHLIKTRGQQVTLRCSSQSGHNTVSWYQQALGQGPQFIFQYYREEENGRGNFPPRFSGLQFPNYSSELNVNALELDDSALYLCASSGSGQGGLKQFFGPGTRLTVL.

The chain joins TRBV20-1 to TRBJ2-7, with unresolved D. The CDR3 contains 13 residues. Germline V gene sequence: CDR1 DFQATT, CDR2 SNEGSKA (reference sequence). Trimming took 6 bases from V and 2 from J, leaving 14 bases between them. As DNA, the CDR3 is TGCAGTGCCCTTCCGGGCGGTACCTACGAGCAGTACTTC. Translated, it gives CSALPGGTYEQYF.

This clonotype has only a few counts. V is TRBV20-1 and J is TRBJ2-1, with D maybe TRBD2 (5 bases). Trimming stripped 0 bases from V and 5 bases from J, with 11 bases between. The CDR3 loop spans 14 amino acids. The germline V gene has CDR1 DFQATT and CDR2 SNEGSKA (reference sequence). The CDR3 DNA is TGCAGTGCTAGAGAGGGGAGTCTTAACAATGAGCAGTTCTTC. This encodes CSAREGSLNNEQFF.

This clonotype has at least ten counts. This chain uses TRBV10-3 with TRBJ2-6; no clear D gene. Germline-derived CDR1 and CDR2 are ENHRY and SYGVKD. V shed 7 bases and J shed 0 bases, with 7 bases lying between them. The CDR3 has 14 amino acids. DNA for the CDR3: TGTGCCATCAAAGAGCACTCTGGGGCCAACGTCCTGACTTTC. The encoded protein is CAIKEHSGANVLTF.

The table lists this clonotype with many counts. The chain uses TRBV2 and TRBJ1-2; TRBD1 might be the D (5 bases). Between the trimmed V and J ends, which lost 6 bases and 3 bases, there was a span of 14 bases. The CDR3 covers 14 residues. Germline loops: CDR1 SNHLY, CDR2 FYNNEI. The DNA of the CDR3 is TGTGCCAGCAGCGGCACAGGAAAAGACTATGGCTACACCTTC. It is translated as CASSGTGKDYGYTF.

This clonotype was seen a few times. The V gene is TRBV9, the J gene TRBJ2-1, with 7 bases lining up with TRBD1. Germline-derived CDR1 and CDR2 are SGDLS and YYNGEE. The J segment lost 0 bases and the V segment lost 5 bases, leaving 11 bases of the junction unmatched. This CDR3 has 17 residues. The CDR3 coding sequence is TGTGCCAGCAGAGGCCTGACAGGGCCGAGCTCCTACAATGAGCAGTTCTTC. This translates into CASRGLTGPSSYNEQFF.

This clonotype was seen at least ten times. The chain uses TRBV15 and TRBJ2-2, with D maybe TRBD1 (5 bases). CDR1 LNHNV and CDR2 YYDKDF come from the germline V gene (reference sequence). The V end lost 0 bases, the J end lost 8 bases, and 13 bases lay between the germline ends. The CDR3 has 15 amino acids. CDR3 loop: CATSREGVGAGELFF. CDR3 in DNA: TGTGCCACCAGCAGAGAAGGCGTTGGGGCGGGGGAGCTGTTTTTT.

Ten or more counts support this clonotype. The V gene is TRBV7-2, the J gene TRBJ2-5; 11 bases agree with TRBD2. The CDR3 consists of 18 residues. With V trimmed by 3 bases and J by 8 bases, 17 bases remained unmatched. The germline gives CDR1 SGHTA, CDR2 FQGNSA. CDR3: CASSFFTLAGEEKRTQYF. The CDR3 nucleotides read TGTGCCAGCAGCTTCTTTACACTAGCGGGAGAGGAGAAGAGAACCCAGTACTTC.

In this sample, this clonotype turned up many times. The chain uses TRBV2 and TRBJ2-7; 16 bases map to TRBD2. Losses at the gene ends were 3 bases for V and 6 bases for J; bases not matched to a gene: 8. The CDR3 is made up of 17 amino acids. Germline V CDR1 and CDR2: SNHLY, FYNNEI. This CDR3 reads CASSDEGLAGGPGEQYF. The CDR3 bases are TGTGCCAGCAGTGATGAGGGACTAGCGGGAGGGCCGGGCGAGCAGTACTTC.

This clonotype has at least ten counts. The chain couples TRBV3-1 to TRBJ2-7; the match to TRBD2 covers 7 bases. Germline V lookup: CDR1 LGHDT, CDR2 YNNKEL (reference sequence). V lost 5 bases and J lost 4; bases outside the gene matches: 8. The length of the CDR3 is 14 residues. In nucleotides, the CDR3 is TGTGCCAGCAGCGCCTGGAGGGAGGGATACGAGCAGTACTTC. This codes for CASSAWREGYEQYF.